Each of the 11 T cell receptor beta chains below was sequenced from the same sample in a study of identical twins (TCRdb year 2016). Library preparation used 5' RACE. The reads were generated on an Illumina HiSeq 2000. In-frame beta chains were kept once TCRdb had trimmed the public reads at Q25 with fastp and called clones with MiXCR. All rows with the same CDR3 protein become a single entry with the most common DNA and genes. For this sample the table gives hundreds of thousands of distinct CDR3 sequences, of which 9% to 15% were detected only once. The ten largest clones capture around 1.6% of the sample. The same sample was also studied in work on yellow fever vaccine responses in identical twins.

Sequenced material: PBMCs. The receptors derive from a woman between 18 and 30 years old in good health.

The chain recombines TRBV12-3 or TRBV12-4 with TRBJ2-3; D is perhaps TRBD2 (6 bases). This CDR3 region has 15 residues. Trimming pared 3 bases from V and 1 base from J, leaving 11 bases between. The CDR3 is CASSLEGSRTDTQYF. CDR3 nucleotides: TGTGCCAGCAGTTTGGAGGGCTCTCGCACAGATACGCAGTATTTT.

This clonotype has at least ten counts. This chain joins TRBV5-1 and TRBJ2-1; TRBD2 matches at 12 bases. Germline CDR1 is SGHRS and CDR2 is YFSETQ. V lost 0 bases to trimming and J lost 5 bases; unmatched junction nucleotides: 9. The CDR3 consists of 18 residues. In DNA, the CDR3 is TGCGCCAGCAGCTTGGAGGCTGGGCTAGCGGGAGGGGACAATGAGCAGTTCTTC. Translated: CASSLEAGLAGGDNEQFF. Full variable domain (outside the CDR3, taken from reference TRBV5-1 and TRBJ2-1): KAGVTQTPRYLIKTRGQQVTLSCSPISGHRSVSWYQQTPGQGLQFLFEYFSETQRNKGNFPGRFSGRQFSNSRSEMNVSTLELGDSALYLCASSLEAGLAGGDNEQFFGPGTRLTVL.

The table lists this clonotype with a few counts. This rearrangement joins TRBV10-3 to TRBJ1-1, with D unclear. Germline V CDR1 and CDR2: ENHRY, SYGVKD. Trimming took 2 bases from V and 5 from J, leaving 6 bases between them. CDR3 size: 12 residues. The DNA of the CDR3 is TGTGCCATCAGTGAGCAAGGGACTGAAGCTTTCTTT. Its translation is CAISEQGTEAFF.

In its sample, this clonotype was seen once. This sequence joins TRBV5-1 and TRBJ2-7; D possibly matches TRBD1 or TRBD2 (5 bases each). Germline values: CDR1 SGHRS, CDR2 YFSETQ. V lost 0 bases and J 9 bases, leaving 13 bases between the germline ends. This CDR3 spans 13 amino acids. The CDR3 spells CASSLAGRSVQYF. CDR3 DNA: TGCGCCAGCAGCTTGGCGGGACGGTCAGTGCAGTACTTC. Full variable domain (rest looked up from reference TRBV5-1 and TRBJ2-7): KAGVTQTPRYLIKTRGQQVTLSCSPISGHRSVSWYQQTPGQGLQFLFEYFSETQRNKGNFPGRFSGRQFSNSRSEMNVSTLELGDSALYLCASSLAGRSVQYFGPGTRLTVT.

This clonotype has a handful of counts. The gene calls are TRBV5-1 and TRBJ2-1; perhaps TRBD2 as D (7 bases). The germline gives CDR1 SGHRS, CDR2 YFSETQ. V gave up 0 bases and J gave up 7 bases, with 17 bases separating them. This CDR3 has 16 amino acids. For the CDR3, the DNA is TGCGCCAGCAGCTTGGCAGTGGGGGGGCCCGGTAATGAGCAGTTCTTC. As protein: CASSLAVGGPGNEQFF.

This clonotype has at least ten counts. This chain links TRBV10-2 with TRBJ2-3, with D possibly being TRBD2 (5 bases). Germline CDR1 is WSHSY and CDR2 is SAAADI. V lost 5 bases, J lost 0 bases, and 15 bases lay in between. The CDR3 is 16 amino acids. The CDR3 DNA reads TGCGCCAGCAGTCCCGGGGATAGTGCTAGCACAGATACGCAGTATTTT. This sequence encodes CASSPGDSASTDTQYF.

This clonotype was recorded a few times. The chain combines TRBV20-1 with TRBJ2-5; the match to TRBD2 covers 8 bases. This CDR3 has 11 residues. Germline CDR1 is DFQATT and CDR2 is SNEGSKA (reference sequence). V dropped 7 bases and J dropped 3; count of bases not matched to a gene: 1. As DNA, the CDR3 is TGCAGTGTTAGCGGGGAAGAGACCCAGTACTTC. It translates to CSVSGEETQYF.

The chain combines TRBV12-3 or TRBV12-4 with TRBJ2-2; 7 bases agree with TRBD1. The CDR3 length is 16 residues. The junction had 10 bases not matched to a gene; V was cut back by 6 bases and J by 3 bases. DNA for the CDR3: TGTGCCAGCAGCACCCGTGAGGGGGCTGACACCGGGGAGCTGTTTTTT. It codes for CASSTREGADTGELFF.

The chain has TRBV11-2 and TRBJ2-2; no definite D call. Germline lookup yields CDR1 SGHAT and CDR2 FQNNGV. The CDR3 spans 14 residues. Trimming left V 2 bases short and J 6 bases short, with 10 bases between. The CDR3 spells CASSLKLYAGELFF. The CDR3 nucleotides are TGTGCCAGCAGCTTAAAGCTCTATGCCGGGGAGCTGTTTTTT.

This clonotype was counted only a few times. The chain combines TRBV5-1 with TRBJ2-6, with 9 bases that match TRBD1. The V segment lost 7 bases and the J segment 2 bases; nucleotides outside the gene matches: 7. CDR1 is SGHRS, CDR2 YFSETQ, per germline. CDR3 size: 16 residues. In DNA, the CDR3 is TGCGCCAGCGGGGACAGGGAGTTCCCTGGGGCCAACGTCCTGACTTTC. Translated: CASGDREFPGANVLTF.

The CDR3 region is CSALQAHEQYV. Here the CDR3 DNA reads TGCAGCGCTCTCCAGGCGCACGAGCAGTACGTC. This rearrangement joins TRBV20-1 to TRBJ2-7; D remains unclear. This CDR3 is 11 amino acids long. CDR1 is DFQATT, CDR2 SNEGSKA, per germline (reference sequence).